This T cell receptor beta chain derives from a study of blood T cell repertoires in COVID-19 (dated by TCRdb to 2018 to 2020). Describing the broader study: Collaborator samples came from the United States, Italy and Spain and covered acute and convalescent phases of COVID-19. The material from the prospective study consisted of cDNA or gDNA derived from T cells, B-cell-depleted T cells, or PBMCs. Deeply sampled blood TCRbeta repertoires from subjects exposed to, actively infected with, or recovered from COVID-19 were included in the dataset. A freely available public database, intended as a resource for researchers studying the immune response to SARS-CoV-2, is where the repertoires were released. The samples were drawn from two sources: the first 160 participants of the ongoing ImmuneRACE study, and 1,254 subjects contributed by 6 global collaborators. Sample metadata almost always included a de-identified subject ID, COVID-19 status, age in years and sex. Where available, HLA class I and class II types were obtained from metadata supplied by the sample provider rather than from assay-based typing. General findings and caveats noted by the study authors: The amount of clinical and demographic metadata varied by source and participant and was provided uncurated.

The immunoSEQ Assay, a bias-controlled multiplex PCR, was used to amplify TCRbeta CDR3 regions from genomic DNA. As for the original processing: The number of nucleated cells in each sample was estimated by amplification of reference gene primers within the assay. Sequence reads were collapsed and filtered to measure the absolute abundance of every unique TCRbeta CDR3 rearrangement. For each sample, productive Simpson clonality was calculated by taking the square root of Simpson's diversity index across productive rearrangements. Imported from immuneACCESS, the table was reduced by TCRdb to in-frame sequences with V and J called. These copies leave out some clones; in studies compared against another copy, an unresolved V gene accounts for under half, and the cause of the remainder is not known. That table supplies the V and J calls and clone size; D and trimming were determined from the DNA. The sample has some 190,000 clones on record, more than 70% of them singletons. 15% to 20% of the sample goes to the ten largest clones.

One collaborating source in Seattle enrolled patients while the patients were actively infected and followed the patients over time throughout the course of disease. Each collaborating institution followed its own protocols to collect whole blood in K2EDTA tubes. For TCRbeta analysis, collaborator samples were shipped as frozen whole blood, as isolated PBMCs, or as DNA extracted from either sample type. In regard to this clone: Its antigen is not yet known. No clone much larger than this one lies a single base away; base qualities are absent.

Specimen: peripheral blood. The receptor was derived from a person aged 70 to 85 with COVID-19, enrolled during active disease.

The nucleotide sequence is TGCGCCAGCAGCGTGGGACTAGCGGGCTACGAGCAGTACTTC. The resulting protein is CASSVGLAGYEQYF. The chain links TRBV5-1 with TRBJ2-7, with TRBD2 identical over 12 junction bases. Here V drops 4 bases and J drops 3 bases, and the junction holds 2 bases not matched to any gene. The CDR3 runs 14 residues from the cysteine to the phenylalanine. The only DNA kept is the CDR3, 42 bases in frame from the first base. Via the germline V gene, CDR1 is SGHRS and CDR2 YFSETQ. Joined to the reference TRBV5-1 and TRBJ2-7 proteins, this CDR3 gives the full variable domain: KAGVTQTPRYLIKTRGQQVTLSCSPISGHRSVSWYQQTPGQGLQFLFEYFSETQRNKGNFPGRFSGRQFSNSRSEMNVSTLELGDSALYLCASSVGLAGYEQYFGPGTRLTVT.